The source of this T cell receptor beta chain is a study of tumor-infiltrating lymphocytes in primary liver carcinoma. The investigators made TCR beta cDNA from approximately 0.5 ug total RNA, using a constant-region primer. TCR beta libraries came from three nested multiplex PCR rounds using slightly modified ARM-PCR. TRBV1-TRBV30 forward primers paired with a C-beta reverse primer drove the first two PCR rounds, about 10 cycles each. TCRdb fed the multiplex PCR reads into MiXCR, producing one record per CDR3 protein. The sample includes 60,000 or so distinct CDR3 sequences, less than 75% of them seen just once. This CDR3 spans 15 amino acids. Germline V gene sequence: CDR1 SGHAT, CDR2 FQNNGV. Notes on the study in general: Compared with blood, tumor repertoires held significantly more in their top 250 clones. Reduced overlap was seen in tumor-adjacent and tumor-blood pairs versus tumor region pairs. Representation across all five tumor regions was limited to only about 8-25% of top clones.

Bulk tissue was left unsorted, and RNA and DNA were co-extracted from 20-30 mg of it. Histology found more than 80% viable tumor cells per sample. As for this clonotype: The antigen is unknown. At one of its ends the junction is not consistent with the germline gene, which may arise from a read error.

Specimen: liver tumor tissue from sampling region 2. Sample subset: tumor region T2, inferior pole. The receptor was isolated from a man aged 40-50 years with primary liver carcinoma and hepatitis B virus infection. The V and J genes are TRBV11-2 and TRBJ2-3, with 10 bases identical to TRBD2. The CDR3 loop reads CASSIGTSDTDTRYF. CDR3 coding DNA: TGTGCCAGCAGCATCGGGACTAGCGACACAGATACGCGGTATTTT.